Listed here are 25 T cell receptor beta chains from one sample, sequenced in a study of OX40 agonist ivuxolimab in advanced cancers. Using immunoSEQ multiplex PCR, the repertoire was profiled, and TCRdb retains in-frame clones only, with some absent. The sample lists more than 50,000 clones, 70% to 90% occurring once. Here the sequenced sample was CD4+ or CD8+ T cells sorted from blood, taken in a trial of the OX40 agonist ivuxolimab. Receptors were obtained from an adult with an advanced solid tumor such as melanoma, head and neck, liver or kidney cancer.

The rearrangement uses TRBV10-3 and TRBJ2-7; D may be TRBD2 (5 bases). Germline CDR1 reads ENHRY; CDR2 reads SYGVKD. Trimming shortened V by 6 bases and J by 6 bases, and 9 bases separated the two germline ends. The CDR3 totals 11 residues. The CDR3 DNA reads TGTGCCATCAGGAGGGAAGGCGAGCAGTACTTC. Translated, it gives CAIRREGEQYF.

This clone appeared once. The rearrangement uses TRBV19 and TRBJ1-2; tentatively, D is TRBD1 (6 bases). The CDR3 is 14 amino acids. Trimming took 5 bases from V and 1 from J, leaving 11 bases between them. Per the germline V gene, CDR1 is LNHDA and CDR2 is SQIVND (reference sequence). The CDR3 loop reads CASSLDSNNYGYTF. The CDR3 region has the DNA TGTGCCAGTAGTTTGGACAGTAATAACTATGGCTACACCTTC. The variable domain in full, completed from reference TRBV19 and TRBJ1-2, reads DGGITQSPKYLFRKEGQNVTLSCEQNLNHDAMYWYRQDPGQGLRLIYYSQIVNDFQKGDIAEGYSVSREKKESFPLTVTSAQKNPTAFYLCASSLDSNNYGYTFGSGTRLTVV.

The sample holds one count of this clone. The rearrangement joins TRBV7-9 to TRBJ1-4; TRBD1 might be the D (6 bases). V shed 3 bases and J shed 5 bases, with 10 bases lying between them. CDR1 and CDR2 (germline): SEHNR, FQNEAQ (reference sequence). The CDR3 length is 14 residues. The CDR3 DNA sequence: TGTGCCAGCAGCTTTGGACAGCTAAATGAAAAACTGTTTTTT. Protein: CASSFGQLNEKLFF.

This clone was recorded only once. The CDR3 DNA sequence: TGTGCCAGCAGCCCTCTAGAAGGGGCGCAGTATTTT. Its protein product is CASSPLEGAQYF. The chain uses TRBV7-8 and TRBJ2-3; TRBD1 is a possible D gene (5 bases). Trimming shortened V by 5 bases and J by 10 bases, and 13 bases separated the two germline ends. The CDR3 is made up of 12 amino acids. Germline CDR1 and CDR2: SGHVS and FQNEAQ.

J is TRBJ2-2 and V is TRBV15; no firm D call. The V gene lost 5 bases and the J gene lost 5 bases, with 15 bases spanning the gap. The germline gives CDR1 LNHNV, CDR2 YYDKDF (reference sequence). The CDR3 consists of 15 residues. This CDR3 reads CATSAGSISTGELFF. In nucleotides, the CDR3 is TGTGCCACCAGCGCCGGGTCGATATCGACCGGGGAGCTGTTTTTT.

This clone came up a few times. V gene TRBV7-2 combines with J gene TRBJ1-2; 8 bases are shared with TRBD1. The germline V gene encodes CDR1 SGHTA and CDR2 FQGNSA. CDR3 length: 15 residues. Trimming took 1 base from V and 8 from J; bases not matched to a gene: 9. Written as DNA, the CDR3 is TGTGCCAGCAGCTTAGACGCCGACAGGGGAAGGGGCTACACCTTC. Translating it yields CASSLDADRGRGYTF.

This chain uses TRBV5-1 with TRBJ1-1, with D hard to call. The V and J ends lost 5 bases and 0 bases respectively, with 8 bases between them. This CDR3 comprises 13 residues. CDR1 SGHRS and CDR2 YFSETQ come from the germline V gene. CDR3 region: CASRSYMNTEAFF. CDR3 DNA sequence: TGCGCCAGCAGATCCTACATGAACACTGAAGCTTTCTTT.

This chain joins TRBV7-2 and TRBJ1-2; a possible D gene is TRBD1 (5 bases). The CDR3 runs 13 residues. The ends were cut back, 1 base at V and 7 bases at J, with 10 bases in the middle. The germline V gene has CDR1 SGHTA and CDR2 FQGNSA. The CDR3, as DNA: TGTGCCAGCAGCTTAGGAGGCAGGGTTGGCTACACCTTC. Translated, it gives CASSLGGRVGYTF.

The J gene is TRBJ1-5, the V gene TRBV7-2, with TRBD1 as a possible D gene (6 bases). The V and J ends lost 1 base and 7 bases respectively, with 11 bases between them. The CDR3 covers 14 residues. Germline assignment: CDR1 SGHTA and CDR2 FQGNSA. The CDR3 DNA reads TGTGCCAGCAGCTTAGGGTGGGGGCGCCAGCCCCAGCATTTT. Its protein is CASSLGWGRQPQHF.

The chain is built from TRBV27 and TRBJ1-2; no clear D. V lost 8 bases to trimming and J lost 6 bases, with 16 bases between them. From germline, CDR1 is MNHEY and CDR2 SMNVEV (reference sequence). There are 13 residues in the CDR3. As DNA, the CDR3 is TGTGCCAGCGCCCCCGGGTTTCTTGATGGCTACACCTTC. Protein: CASAPGFLDGYTF.

The CDR3 region is CASSTQGTVREKLFF. The CDR3 region has the DNA TGTGCCAGTAGTACCCAGGGGACAGTAAGGGAAAAACTGTTTTTT. The chain combines TRBV19 with TRBJ1-4; 7 bases fit TRBD1. Trimming at V came to 4 bases and at J to 8 bases, leaving 10 bases not matched to a gene. Looked up from germline, CDR1 is LNHDA and CDR2 is SQIVND (reference sequence). This CDR3 has 15 residues.

This chain joins TRBV6-6 and TRBJ2-7; 8 nucleotides align to TRBD2. The V gene end was trimmed by 4 bases and the J gene end by 2 bases; junction bases not matched to a gene: 7. CDR3 size: 15 residues. Germline CDR1 is MNHNY and CDR2 is SVGAGI (reference sequence). CDR3 coding DNA: TGTGCCAGCAGTTCCGGAACGGGACTAGCCTACGAGCAGTACTTC. Translation gives CASSSGTGLAYEQYF.

The V and J genes are TRBV18 and TRBJ1-5; 9 bases align to TRBD1. This CDR3 is built from 13 residues. Germline V gene lookup returns CDR1 KGHSH and CDR2 LQKENI. The V segment lost 5 bases and the J segment 7 bases; nucleotides outside the gene matches: 3. The CDR3: CASSGTGTQPQHF. The CDR3 nucleotides are TGTGCCAGCTCAGGGACAGGGACCCAGCCCCAGCATTTT.

This rearrangement joins TRBV5-1 to TRBJ2-7, with 9 bases aligning to TRBD1. The CDR3 spans 15 residues. Germline V gives CDR1 SGHRS, CDR2 YFSETQ. V gave up 4 bases and J gave up 3 bases; unmatched junction bases: 8. The CDR3 region has the DNA TGCGCCAGCAGCGGTGACCGGGACAGGGTCTACGAGCAGTACTTC. Protein product: CASSGDRDRVYEQYF.

Only a few counts were recorded for this clone. V gene TRBV7-9 combines with J gene TRBJ1-6; D gene ambiguous. The CDR3 consists of 15 residues. Trimming stripped 0 bases from V and 0 bases from J, with 3 bases between. Germline-derived CDR1 and CDR2 are SEHNR and FQNEAQ (reference sequence). The CDR3 loop is CASSLASSYNSPLHF. CDR3 nucleotide sequence: TGTGCCAGCAGCTTAGCGAGCTCCTATAATTCACCCCTCCACTTT.

The count of this clone is one. The rearrangement links TRBV6-5 to TRBJ2-7; 9 bases match TRBD2. V gave up 0 bases and J gave up 4 bases; unmatched junction bases: 4. The CDR3 loop spans 15 amino acids. Germline assignment: CDR1 MNHEY and CDR2 SVGAGI. CDR3 in amino acids: CASSYSAGGIYEQYF. The CDR3 DNA follows: TGTGCCAGCAGTTACTCGGCGGGGGGGATTTACGAGCAGTACTTC.

V usage is TRBV11-2 and J usage is TRBJ1-2; D is unclear. CDR1 and CDR2 from the germline V gene are SGHAT and FQNNGV. Trimming pared 7 bases from V and 1 base from J, leaving 13 bases between. This CDR3 contains 14 residues. CDR3: CASIRSAGNYGYTF. CDR3 nucleotide sequence: TGTGCCAGCATTCGTTCCGCCGGTAACTATGGCTACACCTTC.

This clone was counted only a few times. This chain uses TRBV7-8 with TRBJ2-7, with D possibly being TRBD1 (6 bases). Deletions cut 5 bases from V and 1 base from J, with 18 bases between. This CDR3 contains 16 residues. CDR1 is SGHVS, CDR2 FQNEAQ, per germline. The DNA of the CDR3 is TGTGCCAGCAGCCGCTCACAGGGCCCAAGGTCCTACGAGCAGTACTTC. Protein product: CASSRSQGPRSYEQYF.

DNA for the CDR3: TGTGCCAGCAGCATCAGACAGGGCCAATGGGGCGAGCAGTACTTC. Protein product: CASSIRQGQWGEQYF. The V call is TRBV21-1, the J call TRBJ2-7; the tabulated D call, TRBD1, remains unverified against the DNA. TRBV21-1 is a known pseudogene. The CDR3 is 15 residues long.

The chain has TRBV9 and TRBJ1-2, with 7 bases lining up with TRBD1. The germline gives CDR1 SGDLS, CDR2 YYNGEE. V shed 2 bases and J 5 bases; nucleotides not matched to a gene: 3. The CDR3 has 13 amino acids. CDR3 DNA: TGTGCCAGCAGCGTGGAGGGGGCGTATGGCTACACCTTC. Residues: CASSVEGAYGYTF.

The genes are TRBV19 and TRBJ2-2, with D maybe TRBD1 (6 bases). The V end lost 5 bases, the J end lost 3 bases, and 10 bases lay between the germline ends. The CDR3 loop spans 14 amino acids. Germline-derived CDR1 and CDR2 are LNHDA and SQIVND (reference sequence). As DNA, the CDR3 is TGTGCCAGTAGTTCCCCAGGGGACACCGGGGAGCTGTTTTTT. Translation gives CASSSPGDTGELFF.

This clone was observed a single time. The gene calls are TRBV7-2 and TRBJ1-6; a possible D gene is TRBD1 (5 bases). Trimming took 5 bases from V and 0 from J, leaving 11 bases between them. This CDR3 region has 16 residues. Per germline, CDR1 SGHTA and CDR2 FQGNSA. The CDR3 sequence is CASSPDSLSYNSPLHF. The CDR3 nucleotides read TGTGCCAGCAGCCCAGACAGCCTCTCCTATAATTCACCCCTCCACTTT.

The rearrangement joins TRBV6-5 to TRBJ1-4; D uncertain. Germline CDR1 is MNHEY and CDR2 is SVGAGI. V lost 6 bases to trimming and J lost 5 bases, with 13 bases between them. The CDR3 length is 14 residues. The CDR3 region is CASRWHGENEKLFF. CDR3 in DNA: TGTGCCAGCAGGTGGCATGGGGAAAATGAAAAACTGTTTTTT.

The rearrangement joins TRBV27 to TRBJ1-6, with 8 bases matching TRBD1. This CDR3 is built from 15 residues. V was pared by 1 base and J by 7 bases, with 3 bases of the junction left unmatched. Germline V gene lookup returns CDR1 MNHEY and CDR2 SMNVEV (reference sequence). CDR3 DNA: TGTGCCAGCAGTTTATATCAGGGGGCGAATTCACCCCTCCACTTT. As protein: CASSLYQGANSPLHF.

This clone was seen only once. This chain joins TRBV14 and TRBJ2-5; D is ambiguous. The CDR3 runs to 13 residues. In germline, CDR1 is SGHDN, CDR2 FVKESK. Trimming took 1 base from V and 5 from J, leaving 8 bases between them. The DNA for the CDR3 is TGTGCCAGCAGCCAAGTTTGGCCGGAGACCCAGTACTTC. Residues: CASSQVWPETQYF.